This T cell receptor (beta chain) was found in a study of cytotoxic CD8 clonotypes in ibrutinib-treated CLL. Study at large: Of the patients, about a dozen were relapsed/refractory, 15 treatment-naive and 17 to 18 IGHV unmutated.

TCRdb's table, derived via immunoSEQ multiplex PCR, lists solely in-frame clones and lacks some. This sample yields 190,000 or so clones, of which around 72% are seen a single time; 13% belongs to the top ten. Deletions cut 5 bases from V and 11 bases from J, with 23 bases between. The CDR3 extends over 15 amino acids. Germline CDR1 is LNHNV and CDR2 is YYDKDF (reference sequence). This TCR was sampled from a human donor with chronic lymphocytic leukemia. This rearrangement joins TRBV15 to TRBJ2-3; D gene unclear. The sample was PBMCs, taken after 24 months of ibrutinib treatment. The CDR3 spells CATSSESTRATGQYF. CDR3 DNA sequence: TGTGCCACCAGCTCGGAATCGACCCGAGCCACTGGGCAGTATTTT. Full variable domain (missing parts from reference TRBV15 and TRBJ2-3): DAMVIQNPRYQVTQFGKPVTLSCSQTLNHNVMYWYQQKSSQAPKLLFHYYDKDFNNEADTPDNFQSRRPNTSFCFLDIRSPGLGDTAMYLCATSSESTRATGQYFGPGTRLTVL.